What follows is one T cell receptor beta chain and its context. Its antigen is still unknown. This sample was taken from a study of identical twins. V lost 1 base and J lost 8; bases outside the gene matches: 6. CDR1 is SGHTA, CDR2 FQGNSA, per germline. This CDR3 comprises 15 residues. Donors were all healthy Caucasians. Whole-study results and caveats: Out-of-frame alpha sequences common to twins exhibited a surplus of low generation probability.

Template switching created a universal primer site, and the cDNA included unique molecular identifiers. From the 5' RACE reads, TCRdb called clonotypes with MiXCR, one entry per CDR3 protein. The table includes some 730,000 distinct CDR3 sequences, about 20% detected once. These same data were also listed under a study on T cells expressing NK-cell markers. That report notes: Dominant NKG2C+ clonotypes in a handful of donors made up roughly 1.0-7.0% of CD8+ T cells.

The rearrangement links TRBV7-2 to TRBJ2-3; 10 bases agree with TRBD2. The source material was PBMCs. The sequence came from a woman aged 18-29 years in good health. CDR3 bases: TGTGCCAGCAGCTTAGACCCCTCTAGCGGGAGTACGCAGTATTTT. Amino acids: CASSLDPSSGSTQYF.